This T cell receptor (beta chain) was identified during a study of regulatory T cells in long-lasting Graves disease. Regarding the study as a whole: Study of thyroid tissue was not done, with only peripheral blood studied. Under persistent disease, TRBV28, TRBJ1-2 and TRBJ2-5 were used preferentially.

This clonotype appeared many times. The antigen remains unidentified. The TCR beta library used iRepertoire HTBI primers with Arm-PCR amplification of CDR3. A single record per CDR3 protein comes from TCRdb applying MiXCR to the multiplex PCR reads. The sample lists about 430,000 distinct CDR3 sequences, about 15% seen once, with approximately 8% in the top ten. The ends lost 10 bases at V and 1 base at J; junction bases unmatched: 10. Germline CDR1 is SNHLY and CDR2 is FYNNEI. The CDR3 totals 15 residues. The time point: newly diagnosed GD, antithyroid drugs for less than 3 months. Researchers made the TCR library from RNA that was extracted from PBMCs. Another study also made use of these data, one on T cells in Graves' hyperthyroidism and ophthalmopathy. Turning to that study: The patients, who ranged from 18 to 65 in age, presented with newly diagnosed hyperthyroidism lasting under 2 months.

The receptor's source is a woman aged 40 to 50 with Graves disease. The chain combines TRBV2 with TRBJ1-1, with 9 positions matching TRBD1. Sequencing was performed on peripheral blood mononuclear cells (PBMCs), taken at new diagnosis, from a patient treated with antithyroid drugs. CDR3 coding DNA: TGTGCCAAGGGGACAGGGAATAATGCGAACACTGAAGCTTTCTTT. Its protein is CAKGTGNNANTEAFF.